One sample yielded the 10 T cell receptor beta chains listed below, sequenced in a study of CD8 T cells in ankylosing spondylitis. TCRdb called the 5' RACE reads again in MiXCR, with one record for every CDR3 protein. The sample has under 300,000 distinct CDR3 sequences; approximately 9% are singletons. What was sequenced was blood, either unsorted or a sorted T cell fraction (not recorded which). The receptors were sampled from a male donor with ankylosing spondylitis or in good health (not recorded which).

A word on this clonotype: An end of the junction differs from the germline gene, which may be a read error. V usage is TRBV5-6 and J usage is TRBJ2-7, with D possibly being TRBD1 (5 bases). Per the germline V gene, CDR1 is SGHDT and CDR2 is YYEEEE. The CDR3 totals 14 residues. Here the CDR3 DNA reads TGTGCCAGGAGCTTGGGGCTCTCCTGCTACGAGCAGTACTTC. It codes for CARSLGLSCYEQYF.

This clonotype came up many times. This sequence joins TRBV30 and TRBJ2-3; D is possibly TRBD2 (5 bases). Trimming took off 1 base at V and 2 bases at J, with 7 bases between the two ends. There are 13 residues in the CDR3. Germline V lookup: CDR1 GTSNPN, CDR2 SVGIG (reference sequence). The CDR3 reads CAWSGGITDTQYF. The CDR3 nucleotides are TGTGCCTGGAGTGGAGGGATCACAGATACGCAGTATTTT.

This clonotype appeared many times. The rearrangement links TRBV20-1 to TRBJ2-1; 12 nucleotides line up with TRBD1. Germline V lookup: CDR1 DFQATT, CDR2 SNEGSKA (reference sequence). The J segment lost 8 bases and the V segment lost 4 bases, leaving 9 bases of the junction unmatched. CDR3 length: 15 residues. The CDR3 nucleotides are TGCAGTGCTACCCGGGACAGGGGGCGCATCGATGAGCAGTTCTTC. This encodes CSATRDRGRIDEQFF.

This clonotype was detected many times. The V and J genes are TRBV20-1 and TRBJ2-5; D tentatively reads TRBD1 or TRBD2 (5 bases each). The length of the CDR3 is 14 residues. The germline V gene encodes CDR1 DFQATT and CDR2 SNEGSKA (reference sequence). V lost 0 bases and J lost 4, with 12 bases in between. The CDR3 region is CSARESRETETQYF. The CDR3 nucleotides read TGCAGTGCTAGAGAAAGCAGGGAGACAGAGACCCAGTACTTC.

This clonotype has a count of ten or more. The CDR3 DNA reads as TGCAGTGCTAGAGATGGTCCGGCAAGTTCACCCCTCCACTTT. Translation gives CSARDGPASSPLHF. J is TRBJ1-6 and V is TRBV20-1; D is unclear. This CDR3 has 14 amino acids. Per the germline V gene, CDR1 is DFQATT and CDR2 is SNEGSKA (reference sequence). V lost 0 bases to trimming and J lost 9 bases, with 12 bases between them.

In this sample, this clonotype turned up many times. The rearrangement uses TRBV29-1 and TRBJ1-2; no reliable D call. The germline V gene encodes CDR1 SQVTM and CDR2 ANQGSEA. The CDR3 runs to 13 residues. Trimming took 2 bases from V and 8 from J, leaving 15 bases between them. The CDR3 DNA sequence: TGCAGCGTTGAATTTCGGGGAAGAGACGGCTACACCTTC. This encodes CSVEFRGRDGYTF.

This clonotype has ten or more counts. This chain links TRBV12-3 or TRBV12-4 with TRBJ2-1; D perhaps matches TRBD2 (7 bases). This CDR3 region has 16 residues. V gave up 3 bases and J gave up 3 bases, with 15 bases separating them. The CDR3 DNA follows: TGTGCCAGCAGTTTTATTGCAGGGGAGGGCTACAATGAGCAGTTCTTC. This translates into CASSFIAGEGYNEQFF.

This clonotype came up many times. This rearrangement joins TRBV20-1 to TRBJ1-5; TRBD1 might be the D (6 bases). Trimming removed 3 bases at V and 0 bases at J, with 12 bases between. Germline loops: CDR1 DFQATT, CDR2 SNEGSKA (reference sequence). CDR3 length equals 15 residues. CDR3 region: CSARPGHGSNQPQHF. The DNA of the CDR3 is TGCAGTGCTAGGCCGGGACACGGTAGCAATCAGCCCCAGCATTTT.

The sample holds one count of this clonotype. With a much larger clone just one base away, this may be a read error. This chain's CDR3 is CTSSLGQGGDYGYTF. Here the CDR3 DNA reads TGTACCAGCAGCCTTGGACAGGGTGGGGACTATGGCTACACCTTC. The chain has TRBV7-6 and TRBJ1-2; 8 bases line up with TRBD1. This CDR3 has 15 amino acids. Germline V lookup: CDR1 SGHVS, CDR2 FNYEAQ.

This clonotype was observed at least ten times. The chain joins TRBV20-1 to TRBJ1-3, with no clear D. Germline V lookup: CDR1 DFQATT, CDR2 SNEGSKA (reference sequence). This CDR3 region has 15 residues. V lost 2 bases and J lost 0, with 11 bases in between. In DNA, the CDR3 is TGCAGTGCTAGAAATTCCCTTAGCTCTGGAAACACCATATATTTT. This translates into CSARNSLSSGNTIYF.